The present T cell receptor (beta chain) was sequenced within a study of blood T cells in healthy people across ages. General study findings and limits: Unsorted PBMC input precluded a conclusive naive versus antigen-experienced comparison. Diversity estimates from one million T cells were considered underestimates. Older individuals had lower TCR beta diversity per million T cells (the decline was roughly linear).

The study recruited healthy Caucasian donors from Russia who were aged roughly 6 to 90. This clonotype was seen more than once but under ten times. Its antigen is still unknown. It was with a sample-barcoded 5' primer and a J-beta primer mix that a second PCR of roughly 7 to 12 cycles was run. TCRdb passed the 5' RACE reads through MiXCR, listing each CDR3 protein once. The profile shows more than 650,000 distinct CDR3 sequences, about 55% of them singletons. The CDR3 is 14 amino acids. Germline lookup yields CDR1 PRHDT and CDR2 FYEKMQ (reference sequence). Sequenced: blood. The sequence derives from a man older than 75 in good health. V and J are TRBV13 and TRBJ2-5, with TRBD2 matching over 7 bases. The J call may be mistaken, given a closer DNA end match to TRBJ2-7. Here the CDR3 reads CASSQSPGGYEQYF. The CDR3 DNA is TGTGCCAGCAGCCAGTCCCCGGGAGGCTACGAGCAGTACTTC.